This TCR beta chain was profiled in a study of shared clonotypes between healthy human individuals. Study-wide results and caveats: Naive subsets tended to show greater estimated richness than memory subsets.

V was clipped by 2 bases and J by 1 base, with 8 bases between them. The CDR3 length is 13 residues. Germline CDR1 and CDR2: GTSNPN and SVGIG (reference sequence). Caucasian adults living in Nashville, Tennessee, provided all samples. The data were produced by immunoSEQ multiplex PCR, yet TCRdb's version contains in-frame clones alone and is incomplete. Here the sample spans about 2.5 million clones, approximately 90% being singletons. In regard to this clone: As yet, its antigen is unknown. Other DNA sequences in this specimen translate into the identical CDR3.

Sequencing was done on a sample of naive CD4+ T cells from PBMCs. Subset denoted: CD45RA+ positively selected. The TCR was taken from a man between 18 and 29 years old in good health. Some clones in this sample may be carry-over from other donors' samples. V and J are TRBV30 and TRBJ1-1; possible D gene TRBD1, 6 bases. Written as DNA, the CDR3 is TGTGCCTGGAGTCCGGACAGGAACACTGAAGCTTTCTTT. As protein: CAWSPDRNTEAFF.